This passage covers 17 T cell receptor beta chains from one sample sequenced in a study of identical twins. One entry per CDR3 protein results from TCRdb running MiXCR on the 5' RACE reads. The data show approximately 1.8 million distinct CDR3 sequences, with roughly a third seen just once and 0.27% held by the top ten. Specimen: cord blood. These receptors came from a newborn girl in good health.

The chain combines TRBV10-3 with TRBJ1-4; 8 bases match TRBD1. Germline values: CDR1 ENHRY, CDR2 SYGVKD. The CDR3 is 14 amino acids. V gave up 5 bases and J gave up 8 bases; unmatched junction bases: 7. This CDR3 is CAISTGTGEEKLFF. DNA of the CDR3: TGTGCCATCAGTACCGGGACAGGAGAAGAAAAACTGTTTTTT.

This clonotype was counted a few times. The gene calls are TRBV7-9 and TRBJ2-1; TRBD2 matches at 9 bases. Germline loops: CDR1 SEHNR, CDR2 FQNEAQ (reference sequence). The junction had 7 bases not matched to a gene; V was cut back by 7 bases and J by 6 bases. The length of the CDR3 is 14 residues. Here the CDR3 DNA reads TGTGCCAGCAAAGGGCTAGCGGGGCCCAATGAGCAGTTCTTC. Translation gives CASKGLAGPNEQFF.

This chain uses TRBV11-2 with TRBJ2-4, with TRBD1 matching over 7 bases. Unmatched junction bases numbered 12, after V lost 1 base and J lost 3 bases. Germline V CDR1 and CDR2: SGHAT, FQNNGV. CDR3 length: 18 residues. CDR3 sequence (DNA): TGTGCCAGCAGCTTAGGGGCCCTGACAGGGAATGGCAAAAACATTCAGTACTTC. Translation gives CASSLGALTGNGKNIQYF.

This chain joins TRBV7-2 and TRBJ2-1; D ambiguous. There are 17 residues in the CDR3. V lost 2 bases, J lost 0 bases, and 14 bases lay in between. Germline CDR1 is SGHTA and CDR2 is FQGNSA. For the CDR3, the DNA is TGTGCCAGCAGCTTAAACAGTATCTACAGCTCCTACAATGAGCAGTTCTTC. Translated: CASSLNSIYSSYNEQFF.

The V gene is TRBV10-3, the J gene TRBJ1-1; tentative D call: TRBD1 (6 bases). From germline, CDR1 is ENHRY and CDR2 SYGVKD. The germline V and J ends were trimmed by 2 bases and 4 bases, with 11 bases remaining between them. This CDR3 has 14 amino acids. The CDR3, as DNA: TGTGCCATCAGTGAGGGGGGCCGGGGCACTGAAGCTTTCTTT. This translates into CAISEGGRGTEAFF.

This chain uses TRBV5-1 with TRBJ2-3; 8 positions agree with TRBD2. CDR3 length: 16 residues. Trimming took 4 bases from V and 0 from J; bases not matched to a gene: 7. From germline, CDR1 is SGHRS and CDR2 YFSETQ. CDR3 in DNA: TGCGCCAGCAGCACGACTAGCGTCCTAAGCACAGATACGCAGTATTTT. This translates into CASSTTSVLSTDTQYF. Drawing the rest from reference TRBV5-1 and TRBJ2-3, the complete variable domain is KAGVTQTPRYLIKTRGQQVTLSCSPISGHRSVSWYQQTPGQGLQFLFEYFSETQRNKGNFPGRFSGRQFSNSRSEMNVSTLELGDSALYLCASSTTSVLSTDTQYFGPGTRLTVL.

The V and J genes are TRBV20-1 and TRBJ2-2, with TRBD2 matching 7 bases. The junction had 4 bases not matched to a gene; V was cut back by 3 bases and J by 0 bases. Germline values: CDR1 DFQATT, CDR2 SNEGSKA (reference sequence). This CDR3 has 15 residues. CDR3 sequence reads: CSASVGGPNTGELFF. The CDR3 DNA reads TGCAGTGCTAGCGTGGGAGGGCCGAACACCGGGGAGCTGTTTTTT.

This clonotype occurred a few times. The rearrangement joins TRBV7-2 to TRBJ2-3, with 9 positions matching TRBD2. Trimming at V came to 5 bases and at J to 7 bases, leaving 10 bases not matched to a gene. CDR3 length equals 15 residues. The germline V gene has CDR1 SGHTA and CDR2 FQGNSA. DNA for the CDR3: TGTGCCAGCAGCACCCAGCGGGAGGTCGGAAATACGCAGTATTTT. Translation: CASSTQREVGNTQYF.

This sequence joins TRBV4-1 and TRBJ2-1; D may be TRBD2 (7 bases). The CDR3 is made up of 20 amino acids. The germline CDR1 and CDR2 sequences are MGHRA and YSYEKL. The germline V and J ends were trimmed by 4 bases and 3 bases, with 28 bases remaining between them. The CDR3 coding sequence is TGCGCCAGCAGCCTATCTAGGACAGCTAGCGGACAAGGGGACTACAATGAGCAGTTCTTC. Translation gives CASSLSRTASGQGDYNEQFF.

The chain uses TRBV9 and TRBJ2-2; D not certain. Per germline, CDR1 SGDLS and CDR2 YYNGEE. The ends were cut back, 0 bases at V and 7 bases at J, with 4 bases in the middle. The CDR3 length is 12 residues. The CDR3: CASSVVRGELFF. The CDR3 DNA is TGTGCCAGCAGCGTAGTTCGCGGGGAGCTGTTTTTT.

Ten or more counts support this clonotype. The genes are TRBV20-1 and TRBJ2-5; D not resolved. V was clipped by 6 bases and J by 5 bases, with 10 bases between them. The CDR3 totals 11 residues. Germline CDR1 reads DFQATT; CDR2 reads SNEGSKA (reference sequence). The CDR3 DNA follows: TGCAGTGCCCCTCGGTGGGAGACCCAGTACTTC. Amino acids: CSAPRWETQYF.

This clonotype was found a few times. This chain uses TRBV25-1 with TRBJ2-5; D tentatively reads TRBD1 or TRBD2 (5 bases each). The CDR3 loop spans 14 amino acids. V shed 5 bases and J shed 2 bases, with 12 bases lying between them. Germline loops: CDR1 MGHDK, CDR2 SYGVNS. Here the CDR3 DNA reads TGTGCCAGCAGTTTCTCCGGGGCACAAGAGACCCAGTACTTC. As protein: CASSFSGAQETQYF.

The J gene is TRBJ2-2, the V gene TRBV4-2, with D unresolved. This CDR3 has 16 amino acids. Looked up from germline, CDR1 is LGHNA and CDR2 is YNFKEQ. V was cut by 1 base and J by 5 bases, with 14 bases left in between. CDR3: CASSQGSRPLTGELFF. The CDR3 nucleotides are TGTGCCAGCAGCCAAGGATCCAGGCCCTTAACCGGGGAGCTGTTTTTT.

CDR3 DNA: TGTGCCAGCAGTTTACCAGCCCCACAGTCGGGAAACACCATATATTTT. It translates to CASSLPAPQSGNTIYF. The rearrangement links TRBV28 to TRBJ1-3; D gene unclear. The CDR3 extends over 16 amino acids. Germline-derived CDR1 and CDR2 are MDHEN and SYDVKM. V was clipped by 2 bases and J by 4 bases, with 15 bases between them.

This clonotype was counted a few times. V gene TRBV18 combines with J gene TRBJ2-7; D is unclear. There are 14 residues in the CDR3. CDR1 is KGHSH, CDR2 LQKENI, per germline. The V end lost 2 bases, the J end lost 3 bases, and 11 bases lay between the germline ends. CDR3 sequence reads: CASSPRAGNYEQYF. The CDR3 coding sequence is TGTGCCAGCTCACCAAGGGCAGGAAACTACGAGCAGTACTTC.

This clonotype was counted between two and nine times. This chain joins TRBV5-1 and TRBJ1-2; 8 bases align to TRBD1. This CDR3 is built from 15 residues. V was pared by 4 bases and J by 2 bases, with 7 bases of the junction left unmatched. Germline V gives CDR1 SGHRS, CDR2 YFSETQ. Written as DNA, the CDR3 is TGCGCCAGCAGCGCGGACAGGGTCGGGAACTATGGCTACACCTTC. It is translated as CASSADRVGNYGYTF.

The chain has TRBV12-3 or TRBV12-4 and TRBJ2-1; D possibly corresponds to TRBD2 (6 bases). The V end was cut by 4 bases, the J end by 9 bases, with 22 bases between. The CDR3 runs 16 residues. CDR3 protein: CASSSPGTPLFPEQFF. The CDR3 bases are TGTGCCAGCAGTTCCCCCGGGACTCCGCTATTCCCTGAGCAGTTCTTC.